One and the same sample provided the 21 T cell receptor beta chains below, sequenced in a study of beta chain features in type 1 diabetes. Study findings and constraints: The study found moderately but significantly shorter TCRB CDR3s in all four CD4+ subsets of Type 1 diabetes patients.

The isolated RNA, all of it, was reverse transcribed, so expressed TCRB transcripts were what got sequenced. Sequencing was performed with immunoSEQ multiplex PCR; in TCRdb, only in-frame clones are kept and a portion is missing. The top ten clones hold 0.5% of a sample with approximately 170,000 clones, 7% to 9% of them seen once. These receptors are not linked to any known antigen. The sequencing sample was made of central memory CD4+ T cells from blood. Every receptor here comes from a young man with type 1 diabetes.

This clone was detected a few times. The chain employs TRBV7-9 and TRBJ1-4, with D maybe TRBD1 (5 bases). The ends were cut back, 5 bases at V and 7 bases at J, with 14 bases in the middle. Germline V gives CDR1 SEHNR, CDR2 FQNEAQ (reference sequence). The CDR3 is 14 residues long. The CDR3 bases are TGTGCCAGCAGCCCGACAGCGACGAGTGAAAAACTGTTTTTT. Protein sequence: CASSPTATSEKLFF.

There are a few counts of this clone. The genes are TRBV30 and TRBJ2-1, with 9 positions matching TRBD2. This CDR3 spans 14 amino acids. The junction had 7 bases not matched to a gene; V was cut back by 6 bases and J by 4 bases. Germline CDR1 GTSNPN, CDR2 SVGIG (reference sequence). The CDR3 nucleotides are TGTGCCTGCAGAGCGGGGGGAATTTACAATGAGCAGTTCTTC. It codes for CACRAGGIYNEQFF.

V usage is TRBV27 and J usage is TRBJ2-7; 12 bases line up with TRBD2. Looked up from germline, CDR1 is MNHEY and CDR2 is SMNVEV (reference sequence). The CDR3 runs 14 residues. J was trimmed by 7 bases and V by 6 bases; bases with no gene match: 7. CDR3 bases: TGTGCCAGCAGCCCGACTAGCGGGGGCCGAGAGCAGTACTTC. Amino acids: CASSPTSGGREQYF.

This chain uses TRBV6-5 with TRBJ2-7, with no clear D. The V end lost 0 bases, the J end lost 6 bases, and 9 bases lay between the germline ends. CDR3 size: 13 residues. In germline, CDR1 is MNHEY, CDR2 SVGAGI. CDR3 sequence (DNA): TGTGCCAGCAGTTACTCGATTTTGGCCGAGCAGTACTTC. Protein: CASSYSILAEQYF.

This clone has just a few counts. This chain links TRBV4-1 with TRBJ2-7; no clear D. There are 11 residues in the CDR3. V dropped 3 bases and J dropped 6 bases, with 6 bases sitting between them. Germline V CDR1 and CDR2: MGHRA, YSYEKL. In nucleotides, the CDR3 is TGCGCCAGCAGCCATATGAGCGAGCAGTACTTC. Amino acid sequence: CASSHMSEQYF.

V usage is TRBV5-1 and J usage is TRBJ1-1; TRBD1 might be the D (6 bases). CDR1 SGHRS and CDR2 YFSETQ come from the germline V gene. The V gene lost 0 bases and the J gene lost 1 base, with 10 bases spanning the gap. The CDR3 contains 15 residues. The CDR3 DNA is TGCGCCAGCAGCTTGGTTCTGGGGGCGAACACTGAAGCTTTCTTT. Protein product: CASSLVLGANTEAFF.

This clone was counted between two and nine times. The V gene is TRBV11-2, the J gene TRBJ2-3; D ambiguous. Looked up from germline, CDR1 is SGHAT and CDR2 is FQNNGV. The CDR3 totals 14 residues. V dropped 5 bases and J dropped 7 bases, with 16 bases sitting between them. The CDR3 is CASSPNSTPNTQYF. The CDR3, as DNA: TGTGCCAGCAGCCCTAACTCGACACCCAATACGCAGTATTTT.

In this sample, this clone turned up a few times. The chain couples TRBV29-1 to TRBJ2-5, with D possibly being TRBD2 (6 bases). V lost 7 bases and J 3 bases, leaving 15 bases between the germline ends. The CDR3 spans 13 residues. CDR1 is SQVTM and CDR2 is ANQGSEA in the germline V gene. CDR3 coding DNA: TGCAGCGGGGGGACTGGGACGGAAGAGACCCAGTACTTC. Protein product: CSGGTGTEETQYF.

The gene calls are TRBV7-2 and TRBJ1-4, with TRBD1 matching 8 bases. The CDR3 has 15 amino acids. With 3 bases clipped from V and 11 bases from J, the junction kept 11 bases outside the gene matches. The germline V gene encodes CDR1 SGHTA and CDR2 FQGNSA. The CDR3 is CASSFDRGPAWKLFF. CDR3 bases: TGTGCCAGCAGCTTCGACAGGGGACCAGCTTGGAAACTGTTTTTT.

DNA of the CDR3: TGCGCCAGCAGCTTGGGACCAGGGTACGAGCAGTACTTC. Protein sequence: CASSLGPGYEQYF. The chain recombines TRBV5-1 with TRBJ2-7, with a weak D call TRBD1 (5 bases). V lost 0 bases to trimming and J lost 4 bases, with 8 bases between them. The germline V gene has CDR1 SGHRS and CDR2 YFSETQ. The CDR3 contains 13 residues. The whole variable domain, filled in from reference TRBV5-1 and TRBJ2-7, reads KAGVTQTPRYLIKTRGQQVTLSCSPISGHRSVSWYQQTPGQGLQFLFEYFSETQRNKGNFPGRFSGRQFSNSRSEMNVSTLELGDSALYLCASSLGPGYEQYFGPGTRLTVT.

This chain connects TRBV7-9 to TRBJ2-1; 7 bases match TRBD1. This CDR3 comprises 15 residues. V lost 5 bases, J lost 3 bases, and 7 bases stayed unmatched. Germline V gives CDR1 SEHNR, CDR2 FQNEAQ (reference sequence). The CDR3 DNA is TGTGCCAGCAGCCGGACAGGACAAAACTACAATGAGCAGTTCTTC. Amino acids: CASSRTGQNYNEQFF.

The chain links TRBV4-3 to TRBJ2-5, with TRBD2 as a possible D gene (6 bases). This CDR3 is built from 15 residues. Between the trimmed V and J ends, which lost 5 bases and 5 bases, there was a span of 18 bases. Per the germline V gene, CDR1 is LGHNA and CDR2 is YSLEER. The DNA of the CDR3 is TGCGCCAGCAGCGAGACACCCGGGGGAATGGAGACCCAGTACTTC. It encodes CASSETPGGMETQYF.

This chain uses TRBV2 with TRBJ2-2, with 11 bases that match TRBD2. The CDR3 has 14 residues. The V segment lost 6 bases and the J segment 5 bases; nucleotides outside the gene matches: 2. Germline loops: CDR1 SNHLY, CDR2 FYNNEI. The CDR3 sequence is CASRLAGDTGELFF. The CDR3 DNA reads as TGTGCCAGCAGACTAGCGGGGGATACCGGGGAGCTGTTTTTT.

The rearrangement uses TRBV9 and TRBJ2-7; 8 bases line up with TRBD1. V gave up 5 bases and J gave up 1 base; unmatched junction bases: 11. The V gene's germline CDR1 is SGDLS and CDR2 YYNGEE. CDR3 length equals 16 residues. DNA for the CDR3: TGTGCCAGCAGTCCAGGACAGGGTCGGGGGTCCTACGAGCAGTACTTC. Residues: CASSPGQGRGSYEQYF. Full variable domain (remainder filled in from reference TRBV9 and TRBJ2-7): DSGVTQTPKHLITATGQRVTLRCSPRSGDLSVYWYQQSLDQGLQFLIQYYNGEERAKGNILERFSAQQFPDLHSELNLSSLELGDSALYFCASSPGQGRGSYEQYFGPGTRLTVT.

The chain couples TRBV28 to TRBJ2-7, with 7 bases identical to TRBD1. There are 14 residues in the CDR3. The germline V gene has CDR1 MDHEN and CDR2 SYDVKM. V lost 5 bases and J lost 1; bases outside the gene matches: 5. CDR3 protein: CASSRTGRSYEQYF. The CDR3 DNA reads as TGTGCCAGCAGTCGGACAGGTAGATCCTACGAGCAGTACTTC.

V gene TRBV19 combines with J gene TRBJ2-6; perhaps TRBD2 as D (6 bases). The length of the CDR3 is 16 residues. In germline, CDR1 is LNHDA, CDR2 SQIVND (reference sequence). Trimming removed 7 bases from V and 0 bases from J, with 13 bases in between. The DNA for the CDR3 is TGTGCCAGTACCTCGGGGGAGTACTCTGGGGCCAACGTCCTGACTTTC. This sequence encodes CASTSGEYSGANVLTF. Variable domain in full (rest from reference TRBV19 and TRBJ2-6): DGGITQSPKYLFRKEGQNVTLSCEQNLNHDAMYWYRQDPGQGLRLIYYSQIVNDFQKGDIAEGYSVSREKKESFPLTVTSAQKNPTAFYLCASTSGEYSGANVLTFGAGSRLTVL.

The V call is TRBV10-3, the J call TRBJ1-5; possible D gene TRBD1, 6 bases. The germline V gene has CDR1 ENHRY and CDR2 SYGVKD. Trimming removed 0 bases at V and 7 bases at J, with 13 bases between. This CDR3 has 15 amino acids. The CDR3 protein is CAISESGGGGQPQHF. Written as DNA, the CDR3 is TGTGCCATCAGTGAGTCCGGAGGGGGGGGACAGCCCCAGCATTTT.

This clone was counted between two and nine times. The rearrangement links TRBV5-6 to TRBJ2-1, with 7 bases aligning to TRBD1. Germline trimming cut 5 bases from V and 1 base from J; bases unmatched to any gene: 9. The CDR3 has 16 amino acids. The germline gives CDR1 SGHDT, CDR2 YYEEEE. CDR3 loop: CASSPTGQGSYNEQFF. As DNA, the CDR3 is TGTGCCAGCAGTCCGACAGGGCAGGGGTCCTACAATGAGCAGTTCTTC.

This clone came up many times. The chain's CDR3 is CASSASGAAASSTDTQYF. CDR3 DNA sequence: TGTGCCAGCTCAGCCTCAGGGGCGGCGGCGTCTAGCACAGATACGCAGTATTTT. V is TRBV18 and J is TRBJ2-3; tentatively, D is TRBD1 (6 bases). This CDR3 region has 18 residues. Germline CDR1 and CDR2: KGHSH and LQKENI. With 5 bases removed from V and 0 bases from J, the gap between germline ends came to 21 bases.

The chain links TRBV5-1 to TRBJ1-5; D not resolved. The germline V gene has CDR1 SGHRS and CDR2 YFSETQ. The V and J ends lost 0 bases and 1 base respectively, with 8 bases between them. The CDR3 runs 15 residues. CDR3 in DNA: TGCGCCAGCAGCTTGGAGGGAGTCAGCAATCAGCCCCAGCATTTT. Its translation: CASSLEGVSNQPQHF.

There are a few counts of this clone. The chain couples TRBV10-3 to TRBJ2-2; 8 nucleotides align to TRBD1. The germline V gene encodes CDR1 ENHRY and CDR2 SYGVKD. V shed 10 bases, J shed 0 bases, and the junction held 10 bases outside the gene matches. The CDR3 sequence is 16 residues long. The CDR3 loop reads CASGIGQGSNTGELFF. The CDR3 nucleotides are TGTGCCAGCGGCATCGGACAGGGATCGAACACCGGGGAGCTGTTTTTT.